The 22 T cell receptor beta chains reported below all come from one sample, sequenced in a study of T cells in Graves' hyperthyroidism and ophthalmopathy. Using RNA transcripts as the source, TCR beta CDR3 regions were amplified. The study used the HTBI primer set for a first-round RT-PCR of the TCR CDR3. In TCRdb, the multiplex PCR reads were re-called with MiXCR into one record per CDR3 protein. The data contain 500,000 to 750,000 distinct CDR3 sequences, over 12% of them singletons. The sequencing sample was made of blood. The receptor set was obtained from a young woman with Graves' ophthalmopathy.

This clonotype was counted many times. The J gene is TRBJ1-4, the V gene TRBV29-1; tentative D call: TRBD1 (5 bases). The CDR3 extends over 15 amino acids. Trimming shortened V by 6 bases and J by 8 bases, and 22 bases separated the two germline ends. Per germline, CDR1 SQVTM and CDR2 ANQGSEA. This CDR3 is CSVGYTGTFGEKLFF. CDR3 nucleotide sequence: TGCAGCGTCGGGTATACCGGGACCTTCGGGGAAAAACTGTTTTTT.

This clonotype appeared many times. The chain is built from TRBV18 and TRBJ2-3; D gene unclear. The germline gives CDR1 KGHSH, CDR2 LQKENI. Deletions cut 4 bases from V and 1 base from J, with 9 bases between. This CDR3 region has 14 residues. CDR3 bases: TGTGCCAGCTCACGCCAGGCGGGCACAGATACGCAGTATTTT. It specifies CASSRQAGTDTQYF.

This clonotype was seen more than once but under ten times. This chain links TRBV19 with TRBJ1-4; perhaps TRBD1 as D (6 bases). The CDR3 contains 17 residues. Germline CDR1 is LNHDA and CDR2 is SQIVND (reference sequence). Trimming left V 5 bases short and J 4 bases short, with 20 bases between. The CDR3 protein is CASSGSPRGQLNEKLFF. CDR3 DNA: TGTGCCAGTAGTGGCTCCCCGCGGGGGCAGCTTAATGAAAAACTGTTTTTT. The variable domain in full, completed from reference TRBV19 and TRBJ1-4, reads DGGITQSPKYLFRKEGQNVTLSCEQNLNHDAMYWYRQDPGQGLRLIYYSQIVNDFQKGDIAEGYSVSREKKESFPLTVTSAQKNPTAFYLCASSGSPRGQLNEKLFFGSGTQLSVL.

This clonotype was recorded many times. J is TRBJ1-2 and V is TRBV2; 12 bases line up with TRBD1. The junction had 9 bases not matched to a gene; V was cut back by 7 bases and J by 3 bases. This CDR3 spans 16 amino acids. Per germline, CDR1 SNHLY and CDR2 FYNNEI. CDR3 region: CASNWDRGQKDYGYTF. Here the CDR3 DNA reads TGTGCCAGCAACTGGGACAGGGGGCAAAAGGACTATGGCTACACCTTC.

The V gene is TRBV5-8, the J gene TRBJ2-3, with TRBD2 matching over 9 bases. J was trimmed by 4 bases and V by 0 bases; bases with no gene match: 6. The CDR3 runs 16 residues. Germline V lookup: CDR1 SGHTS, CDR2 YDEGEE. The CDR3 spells CASSLVVTSGPDTQYF. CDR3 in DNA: TGTGCCAGCAGCTTGGTCGTAACTAGCGGGCCAGATACGCAGTATTTT.

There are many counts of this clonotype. Here the CDR3 reads CSAKGQLNTEAFF. As DNA, the CDR3 is TGCAGTGCTAAGGGACAGCTGAACACTGAAGCTTTCTTT. The chain joins TRBV20-1 to TRBJ1-1; 7 nucleotides match TRBD1. The V and J ends lost 4 bases and 0 bases, in that order; junction bases with no gene match: 2. The germline V gene encodes CDR1 DFQATT and CDR2 SNEGSKA (reference sequence). The CDR3 loop spans 13 amino acids.

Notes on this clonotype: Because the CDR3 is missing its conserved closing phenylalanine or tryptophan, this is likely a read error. CDR3 sequence reads: CASSISGRALKDGSYEQYL. Here the CDR3 DNA reads TGTGCCAGCAGCATTAGCGGGAGGGCTCTAAAAGATGGGTCCTACGAGCAGTACCTC. The chain employs TRBV11-3 and TRBJ2-7; 11 nucleotides align to TRBD2. Germline V gives CDR1 SGHNT, CDR2 YENEEA. After removal of 5 bases from V and 1 base from J, the junction contained 16 bases not matched to a gene. This CDR3 is built from 19 residues.

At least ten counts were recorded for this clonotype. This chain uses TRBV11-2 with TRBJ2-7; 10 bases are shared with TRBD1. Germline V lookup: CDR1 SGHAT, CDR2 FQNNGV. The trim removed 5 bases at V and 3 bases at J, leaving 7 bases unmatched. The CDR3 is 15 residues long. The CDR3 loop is CASSPWTGGDYEQYF. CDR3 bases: TGTGCCAGCAGCCCCTGGACAGGGGGGGACTACGAGCAGTACTTC.

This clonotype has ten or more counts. The CDR3: CASSLDGQGMSYEQYF. For the CDR3, the DNA is TGTGCCAGCAGCTTAGATGGACAGGGGATGAGCTACGAGCAGTACTTC. The chain employs TRBV11-2 and TRBJ2-7; TRBD1 agrees at 9 bases. V trimming: 0 bases; J trimming: 3 bases; junction bases outside the gene matches: 6. CDR3 length: 16 amino acids. Germline V lookup: CDR1 SGHAT, CDR2 FQNNGV.

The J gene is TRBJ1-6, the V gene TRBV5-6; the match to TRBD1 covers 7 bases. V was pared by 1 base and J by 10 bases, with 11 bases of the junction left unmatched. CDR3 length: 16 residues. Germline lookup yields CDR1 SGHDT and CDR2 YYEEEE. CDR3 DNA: TGTGCCAGCAGCTTGACAGGGGAAGGGAGAAGGTCACCCCTCCACTTT. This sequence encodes CASSLTGEGRRSPLHF.

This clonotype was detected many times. CDR3 nucleotide sequence: TGCGCCAGCAGCTTGAGGCCTTTTGACAGGAACACTGAAGCTTTCTTT. This gives the protein CASSLRPFDRNTEAFF. The chain couples TRBV5-1 to TRBJ1-1; tentatively, D is TRBD1 (5 bases). Germline values: CDR1 SGHRS, CDR2 YFSETQ. V was pared by 1 base and J by 1 base, with 14 bases between. The CDR3 spans 16 residues. Filled out from reference TRBV5-1 and TRBJ1-1, the complete variable domain reads KAGVTQTPRYLIKTRGQQVTLSCSPISGHRSVSWYQQTPGQGLQFLFEYFSETQRNKGNFPGRFSGRQFSNSRSEMNVSTLELGDSALYLCASSLRPFDRNTEAFFGQGTRLTVV.

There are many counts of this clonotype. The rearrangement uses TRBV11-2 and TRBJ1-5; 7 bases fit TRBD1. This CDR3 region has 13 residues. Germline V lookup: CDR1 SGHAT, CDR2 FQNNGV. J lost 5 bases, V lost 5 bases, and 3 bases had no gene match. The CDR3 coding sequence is TGTGCCAGCAGCCCGACAGGGTATCAGCCCCAGCATTTT. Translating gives CASSPTGYQPQHF.

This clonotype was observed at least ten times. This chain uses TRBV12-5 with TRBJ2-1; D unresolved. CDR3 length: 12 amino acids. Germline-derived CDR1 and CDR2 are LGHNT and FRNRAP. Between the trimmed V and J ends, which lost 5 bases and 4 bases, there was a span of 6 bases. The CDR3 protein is CASGPRYNEQFF. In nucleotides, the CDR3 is TGTGCTAGTGGTCCCCGGTACAATGAGCAGTTCTTC.

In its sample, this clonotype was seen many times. The CDR3 nucleotides are TGTGCCAGCAGCGACGGGACTAGCGGGTTGGCACACAATGAGCAGTTCTTC. Protein: CASSDGTSGLAHNEQFF. The V call is TRBV7-2, the J call TRBJ2-1; 12 bases are a match to TRBD2. V dropped 5 bases and J dropped 5; count of bases not matched to a gene: 10. Germline loops: CDR1 SGHTA, CDR2 FQGNSA. The CDR3 spans 17 residues.

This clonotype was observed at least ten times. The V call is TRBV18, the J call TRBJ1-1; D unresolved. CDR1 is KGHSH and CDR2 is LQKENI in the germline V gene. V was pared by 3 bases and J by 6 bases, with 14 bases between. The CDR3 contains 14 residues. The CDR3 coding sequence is TGTGCCAGCTCACCGGGTCTGGGAGGTTCTGAAGCTTTCTTT. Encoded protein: CASSPGLGGSEAFF.

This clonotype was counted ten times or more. CDR3 in amino acids: CATLGRGSYEQYF. In DNA form, the CDR3 reads TGTGCAACCCTAGGGCGGGGGTCCTACGAGCAGTACTTC. The chain carries TRBV30 and TRBJ2-7, with 7 bases matching TRBD2. The CDR3 extends over 13 amino acids. Germline CDR1 GTSNPN, CDR2 SVGIG (reference sequence).

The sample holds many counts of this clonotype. The CDR3 here is CASSSGFGQETQYF. As DNA, the CDR3 is TGTGCCAGCTCATCGGGGTTCGGCCAAGAGACCCAGTACTTC. The V and J genes are TRBV18 and TRBJ2-5; TRBD2 might be the D (5 bases). Germline loops: CDR1 KGHSH, CDR2 LQKENI. CDR3 length equals 14 residues. V was pared by 5 bases and J by 1 base, with 11 bases between.

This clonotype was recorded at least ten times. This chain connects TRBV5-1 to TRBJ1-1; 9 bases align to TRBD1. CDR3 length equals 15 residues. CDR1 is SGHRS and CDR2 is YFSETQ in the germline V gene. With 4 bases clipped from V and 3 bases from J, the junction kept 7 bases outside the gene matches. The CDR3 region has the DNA TGCGCCAGCAGCATACAGGGGGCGCAGGACACTGAAGCTTTCTTT. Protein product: CASSIQGAQDTEAFF.

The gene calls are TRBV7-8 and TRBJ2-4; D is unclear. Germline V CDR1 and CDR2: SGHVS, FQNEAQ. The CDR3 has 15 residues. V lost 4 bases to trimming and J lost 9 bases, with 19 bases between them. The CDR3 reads CASSSKSRPLGIQYF. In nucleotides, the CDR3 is TGTGCCAGCAGCTCCAAGTCTAGGCCCCTTGGCATTCAGTACTTC.

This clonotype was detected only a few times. The CDR3 bases are TGCGCCAGCAGCCAAGCTCGGGACTTCACCCATGGGGAGCAGTTCTTC. Translated: CASSQARDFTHGEQFF. This chain uses TRBV4-1 with TRBJ2-1; maybe TRBD2 (6 bases). This CDR3 comprises 16 residues. Germline-derived CDR1 and CDR2 are MGHRA and YSYEKL. Trimming pared 1 base from V and 10 bases from J, leaving 20 bases between.

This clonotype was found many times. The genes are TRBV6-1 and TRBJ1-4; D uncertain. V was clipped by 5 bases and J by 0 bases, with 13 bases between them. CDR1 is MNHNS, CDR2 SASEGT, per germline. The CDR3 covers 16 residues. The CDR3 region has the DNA TGTGCCAGCAGTTACACACACCCCTCAACTAATGAAAAACTGTTTTTT. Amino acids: CASSYTHPSTNEKLFF.

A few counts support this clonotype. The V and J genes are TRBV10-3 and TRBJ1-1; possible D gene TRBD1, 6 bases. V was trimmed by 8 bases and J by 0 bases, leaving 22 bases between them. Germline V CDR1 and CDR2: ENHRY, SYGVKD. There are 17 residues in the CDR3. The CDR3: CAIRIIRDTSLNTEAFF. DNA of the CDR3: TGTGCCATCCGGATTATCCGGGACACTTCTTTGAACACTGAAGCTTTCTTT.